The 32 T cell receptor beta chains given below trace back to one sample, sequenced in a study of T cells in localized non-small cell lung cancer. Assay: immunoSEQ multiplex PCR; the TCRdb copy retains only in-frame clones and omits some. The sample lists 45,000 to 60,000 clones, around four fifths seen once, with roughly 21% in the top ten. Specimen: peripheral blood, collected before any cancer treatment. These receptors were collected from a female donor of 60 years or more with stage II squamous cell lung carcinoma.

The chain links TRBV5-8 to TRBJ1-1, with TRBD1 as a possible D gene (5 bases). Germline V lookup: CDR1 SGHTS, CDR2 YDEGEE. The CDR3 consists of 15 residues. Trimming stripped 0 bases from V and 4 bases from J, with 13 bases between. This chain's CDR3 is CASSLVLRVATEAFF. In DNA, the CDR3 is TGTGCCAGCAGCTTGGTTCTCAGGGTGGCCACTGAAGCTTTCTTT.

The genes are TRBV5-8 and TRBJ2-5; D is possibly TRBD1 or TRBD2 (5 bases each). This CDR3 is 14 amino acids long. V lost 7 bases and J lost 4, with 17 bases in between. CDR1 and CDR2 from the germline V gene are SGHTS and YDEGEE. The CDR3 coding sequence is TGTGCCAGCCTACCAGTAGGGGCGGGAGAGACCCAGTACTTC. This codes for CASLPVGAGETQYF.

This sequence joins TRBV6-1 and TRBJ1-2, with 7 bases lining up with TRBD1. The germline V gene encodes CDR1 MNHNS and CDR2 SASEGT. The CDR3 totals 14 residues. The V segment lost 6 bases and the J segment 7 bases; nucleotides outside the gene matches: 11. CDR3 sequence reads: CASRVYRGGGGYTF. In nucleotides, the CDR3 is TGTGCCAGCAGAGTATACAGGGGTGGAGGTGGCTACACCTTC.

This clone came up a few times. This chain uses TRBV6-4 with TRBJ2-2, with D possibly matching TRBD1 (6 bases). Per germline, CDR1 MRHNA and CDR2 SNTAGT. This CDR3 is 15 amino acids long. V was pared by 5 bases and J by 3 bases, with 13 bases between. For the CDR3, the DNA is TGTGCCAGCAGTTCCGGGGCAGGGGACACCGGGGAGCTGTTTTTT. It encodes CASSSGAGDTGELFF.

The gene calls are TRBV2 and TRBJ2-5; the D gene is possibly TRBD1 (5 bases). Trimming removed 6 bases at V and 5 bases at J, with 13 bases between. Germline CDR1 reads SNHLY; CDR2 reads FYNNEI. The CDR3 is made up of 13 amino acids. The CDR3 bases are TGTGCCAGCAGAGCCAGGGTTGGTGAGACCCAGTACTTC. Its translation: CASRARVGETQYF.

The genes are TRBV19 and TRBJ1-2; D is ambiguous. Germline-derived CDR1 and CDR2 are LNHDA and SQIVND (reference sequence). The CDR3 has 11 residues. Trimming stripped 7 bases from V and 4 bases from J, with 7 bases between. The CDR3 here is CASNGGYGYTF. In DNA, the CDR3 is TGTGCCAGTAACGGAGGCTATGGCTACACCTTC.

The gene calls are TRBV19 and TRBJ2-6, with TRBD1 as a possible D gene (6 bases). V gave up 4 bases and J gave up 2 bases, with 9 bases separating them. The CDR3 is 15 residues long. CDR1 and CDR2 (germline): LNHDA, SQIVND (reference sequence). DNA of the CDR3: TGTGCCAGTAGTACCCCAGGGGCTGGGGCCAACGTCCTGACTTTC. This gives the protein CASSTPGAGANVLTF. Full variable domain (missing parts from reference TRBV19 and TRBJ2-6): DGGITQSPKYLFRKEGQNVTLSCEQNLNHDAMYWYRQDPGQGLRLIYYSQIVNDFQKGDIAEGYSVSREKKESFPLTVTSAQKNPTAFYLCASSTPGAGANVLTFGAGSRLTVL.

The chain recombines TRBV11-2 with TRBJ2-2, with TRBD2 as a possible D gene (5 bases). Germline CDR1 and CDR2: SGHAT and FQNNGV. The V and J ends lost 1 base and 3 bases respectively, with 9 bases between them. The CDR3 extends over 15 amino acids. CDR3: CASSLGEGHTGELFF. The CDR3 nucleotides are TGTGCCAGCAGCTTAGGAGAGGGTCACACCGGGGAGCTGTTTTTT.

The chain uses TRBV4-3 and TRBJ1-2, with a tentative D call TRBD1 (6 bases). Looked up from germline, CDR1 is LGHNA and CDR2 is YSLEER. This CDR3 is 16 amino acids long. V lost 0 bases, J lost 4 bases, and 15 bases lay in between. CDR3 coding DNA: TGCGCCAGCAGCCAAGACCCCGGGACACCCCTCTATGGCTACACCTTC. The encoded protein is CASSQDPGTPLYGYTF.

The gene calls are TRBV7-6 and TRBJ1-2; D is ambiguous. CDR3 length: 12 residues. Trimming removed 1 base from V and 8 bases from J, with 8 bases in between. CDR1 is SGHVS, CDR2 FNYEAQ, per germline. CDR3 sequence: CASSLVQGGYTF. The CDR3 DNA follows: TGTGCCAGCAGCTTAGTTCAAGGAGGCTACACCTTC.

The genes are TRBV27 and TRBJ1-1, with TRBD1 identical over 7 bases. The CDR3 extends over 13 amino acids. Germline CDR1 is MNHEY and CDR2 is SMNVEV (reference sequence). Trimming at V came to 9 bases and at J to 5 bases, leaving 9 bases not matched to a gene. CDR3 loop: CASYRGPGTEAFF. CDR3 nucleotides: TGTGCCAGTTACAGGGGACCGGGTACTGAAGCTTTCTTT.

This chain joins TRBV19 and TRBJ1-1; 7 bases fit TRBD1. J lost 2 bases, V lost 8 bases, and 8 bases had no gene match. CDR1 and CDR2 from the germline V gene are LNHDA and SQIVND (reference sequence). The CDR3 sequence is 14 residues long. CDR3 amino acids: CASHSTGVNTEAFF. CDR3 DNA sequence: TGTGCCAGTCATTCAACAGGGGTTAACACTGAAGCTTTCTTT.

The CDR3 sequence is CASTPSSGTGSYGYTF. Here the CDR3 DNA reads TGTGCCAGTACCCCATCCTCCGGGACAGGGAGCTATGGCTACACCTTC. The chain employs TRBV19 and TRBJ1-2, with 9 bases lining up with TRBD1. V lost 7 bases to trimming and J lost 4 bases; unmatched junction nucleotides: 13. CDR3 size: 16 residues. CDR1 is LNHDA and CDR2 is SQIVND in the germline V gene (reference sequence). The variable domain in full, with the rest retrieved from reference TRBV19 and TRBJ1-2, is DGGITQSPKYLFRKEGQNVTLSCEQNLNHDAMYWYRQDPGQGLRLIYYSQIVNDFQKGDIAEGYSVSREKKESFPLTVTSAQKNPTAFYLCASTPSSGTGSYGYTFGSGTRLTVV.

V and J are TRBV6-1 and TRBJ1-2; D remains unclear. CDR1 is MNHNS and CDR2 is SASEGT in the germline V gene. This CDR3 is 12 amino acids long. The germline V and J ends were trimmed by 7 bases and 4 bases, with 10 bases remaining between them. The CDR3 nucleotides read TGTGCCAGCAATGGGGAGGGCTATGGCTACACCTTC. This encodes CASNGEGYGYTF.

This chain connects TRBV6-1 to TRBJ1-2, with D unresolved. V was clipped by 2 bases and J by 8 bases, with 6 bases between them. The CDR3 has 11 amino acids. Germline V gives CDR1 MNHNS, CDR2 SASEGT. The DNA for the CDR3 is TGTGCCAGCAGTGAACGGTGGGGCTACACCTTC. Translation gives CASSERWGYTF.

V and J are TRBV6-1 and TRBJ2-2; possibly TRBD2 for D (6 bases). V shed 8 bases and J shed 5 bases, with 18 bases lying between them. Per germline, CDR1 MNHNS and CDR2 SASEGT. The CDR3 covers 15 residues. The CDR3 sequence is CASGAGSQRTGELFF. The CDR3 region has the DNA TGTGCCAGCGGCGCGGGGTCACAGAGGACCGGGGAGCTGTTTTTT.

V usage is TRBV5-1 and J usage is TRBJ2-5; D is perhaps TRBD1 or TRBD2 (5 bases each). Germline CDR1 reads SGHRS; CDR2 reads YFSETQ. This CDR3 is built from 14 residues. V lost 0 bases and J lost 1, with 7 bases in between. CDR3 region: CASSLAGPQETQYF. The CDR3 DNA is TGCGCCAGCAGCTTGGCGGGGCCCCAAGAGACCCAGTACTTC.

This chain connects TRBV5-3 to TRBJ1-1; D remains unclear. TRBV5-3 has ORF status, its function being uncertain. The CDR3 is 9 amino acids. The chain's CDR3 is CAARPEAFF. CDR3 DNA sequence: TGTGCAGCAAGACCCGAAGCTTTCTTT.

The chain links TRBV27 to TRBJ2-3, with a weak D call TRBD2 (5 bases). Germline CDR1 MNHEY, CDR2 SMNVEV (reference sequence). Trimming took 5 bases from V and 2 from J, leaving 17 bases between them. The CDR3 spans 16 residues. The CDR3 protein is CASSEIGLTLTDTQYF. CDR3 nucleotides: TGTGCCAGCAGTGAAATAGGACTGACACTCACAGATACGCAGTATTTT.

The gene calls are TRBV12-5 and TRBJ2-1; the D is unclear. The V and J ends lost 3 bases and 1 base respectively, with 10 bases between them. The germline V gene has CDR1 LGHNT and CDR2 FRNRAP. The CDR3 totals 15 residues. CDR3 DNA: TGTGCTAGTGGTTTCCGCCTCGCGTCCTACAATGAGCAGTTCTTC. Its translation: CASGFRLASYNEQFF. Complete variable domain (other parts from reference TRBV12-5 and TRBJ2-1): DARVTQTPRHKVTEMGQEVTMRCQPILGHNTVFWYRQTMMQGLELLAYFRNRAPLDDSGMPKDRFSAEMPDATLATLKIQPSEPRDSAVYFCASGFRLASYNEQFFGPGTRLTVL.

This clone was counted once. The CDR3 sequence is CASSLKGSNQPQHF. Written as DNA, the CDR3 is TGTGCCAGTAGCCTGAAGGGGAGCAATCAGCCCCAGCATTTT. J is TRBJ1-5 and V is TRBV19; perhaps TRBD1 as D (5 bases). Trimming took 6 bases from V and 1 from J, leaving 10 bases between them. The length of the CDR3 is 14 residues. Germline CDR1 is LNHDA and CDR2 is SQIVND (reference sequence).

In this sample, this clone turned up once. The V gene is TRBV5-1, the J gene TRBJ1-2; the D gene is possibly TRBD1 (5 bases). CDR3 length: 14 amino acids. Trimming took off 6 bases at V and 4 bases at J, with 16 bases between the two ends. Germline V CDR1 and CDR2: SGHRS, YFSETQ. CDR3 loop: CASTPGGGSYGYTF. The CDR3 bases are TGCGCCAGCACCCCGGGGGGAGGTTCCTATGGCTACACCTTC.

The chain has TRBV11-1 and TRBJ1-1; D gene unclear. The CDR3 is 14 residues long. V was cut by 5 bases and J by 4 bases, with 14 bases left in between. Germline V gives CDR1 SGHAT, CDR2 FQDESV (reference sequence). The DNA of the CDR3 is TGTGCCAGCAGCCAAGGGTGGGAGCGCACTGAAGCTTTCTTT. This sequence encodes CASSQGWERTEAFF.

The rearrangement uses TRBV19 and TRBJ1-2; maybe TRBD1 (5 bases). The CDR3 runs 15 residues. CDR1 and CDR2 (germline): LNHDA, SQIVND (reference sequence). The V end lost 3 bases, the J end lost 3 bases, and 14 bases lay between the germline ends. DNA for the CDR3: TGTGCCAGTAGTATTGGGCGGTCAGGGTACTATGGCTACACCTTC. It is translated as CASSIGRSGYYGYTF.

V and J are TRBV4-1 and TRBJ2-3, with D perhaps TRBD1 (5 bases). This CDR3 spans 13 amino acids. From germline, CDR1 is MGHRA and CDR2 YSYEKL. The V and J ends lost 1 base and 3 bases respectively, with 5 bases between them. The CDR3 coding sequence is TGCGCCAGCAGCCAAGGACAGACAGATACGCAGTATTTT. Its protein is CASSQGQTDTQYF.

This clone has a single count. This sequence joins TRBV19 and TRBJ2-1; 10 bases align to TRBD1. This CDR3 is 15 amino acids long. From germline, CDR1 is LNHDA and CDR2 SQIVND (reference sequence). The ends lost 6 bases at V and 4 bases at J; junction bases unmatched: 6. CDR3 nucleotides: TGTGCCAGTAGCTTTGACAGGGGGCGGTACAATGAGCAGTTCTTC. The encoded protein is CASSFDRGRYNEQFF. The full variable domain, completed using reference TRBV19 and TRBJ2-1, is DGGITQSPKYLFRKEGQNVTLSCEQNLNHDAMYWYRQDPGQGLRLIYYSQIVNDFQKGDIAEGYSVSREKKESFPLTVTSAQKNPTAFYLCASSFDRGRYNEQFFGPGTRLTVL.

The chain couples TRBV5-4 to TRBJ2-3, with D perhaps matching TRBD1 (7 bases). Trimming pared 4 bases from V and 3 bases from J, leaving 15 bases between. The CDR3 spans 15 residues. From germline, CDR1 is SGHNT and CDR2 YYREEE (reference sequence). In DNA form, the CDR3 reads TGTGCCAGCAGCCCCCAGGGGGGAGGTACAGATACGCAGTATTTT. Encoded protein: CASSPQGGGTDTQYF.

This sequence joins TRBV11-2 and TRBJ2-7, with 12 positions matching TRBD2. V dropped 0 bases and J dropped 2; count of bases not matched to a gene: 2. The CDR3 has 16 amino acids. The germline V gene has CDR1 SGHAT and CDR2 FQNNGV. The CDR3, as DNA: TGTGCCAGCAGCTTAGAGGCTAGCGGGGGGGCCTACGAGCAGTACTTC. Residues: CASSLEASGGAYEQYF.

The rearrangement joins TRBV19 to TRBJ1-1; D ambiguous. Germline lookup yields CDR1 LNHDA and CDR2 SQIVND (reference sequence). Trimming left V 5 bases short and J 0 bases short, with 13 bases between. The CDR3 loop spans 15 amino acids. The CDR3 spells CASSAARLVNTEAFF. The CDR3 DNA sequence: TGTGCCAGTAGTGCCGCCCGACTTGTGAACACTGAAGCTTTCTTT.

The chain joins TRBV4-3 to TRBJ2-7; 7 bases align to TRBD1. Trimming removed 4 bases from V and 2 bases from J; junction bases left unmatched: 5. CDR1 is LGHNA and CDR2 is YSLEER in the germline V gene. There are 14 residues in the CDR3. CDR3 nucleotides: TGCGCCAGCAGCCCCCAGCAGGGGGCCTACGAGCAGTACTTC. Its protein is CASSPQQGAYEQYF.

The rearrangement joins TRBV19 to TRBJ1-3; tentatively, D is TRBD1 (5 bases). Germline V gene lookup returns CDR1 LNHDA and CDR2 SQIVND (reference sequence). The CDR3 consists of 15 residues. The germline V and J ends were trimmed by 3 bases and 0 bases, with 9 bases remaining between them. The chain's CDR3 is CASSISDISGNTIYF. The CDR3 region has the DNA TGTGCCAGTAGTATTTCGGACATCTCTGGAAACACCATATATTTT.

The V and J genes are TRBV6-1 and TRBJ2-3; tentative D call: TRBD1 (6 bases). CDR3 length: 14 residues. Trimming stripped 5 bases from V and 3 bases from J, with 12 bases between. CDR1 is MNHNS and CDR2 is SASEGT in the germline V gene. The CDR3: CASSRQGRTDTQYF. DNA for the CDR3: TGTGCCAGCAGTCGGCAGGGGAGAACAGATACGCAGTATTTT.